This T cell receptor (beta chain) was observed in a study of PD-1 blockade in classical Hodgkin lymphoma. Broader study findings: Why the repertoires differ is still unclear, perhaps disease activity or prior therapy.

Repertoires were generated with immunoSEQ multiplex PCR, while TCRdb's copy carries only in-frame clones and drops some. The sample records 25,000 to 35,000 clones, about 88% being singletons. V was clipped by 4 bases and J by 0 bases; unmatched bases: 15. This CDR3 spans 19 amino acids. Germline CDR1 reads SGHTS; CDR2 reads YDEGEE. This clone appeared a single time. Its target is not known. Documented time point: newly diagnosed, previously untreated cHL patient sample. Isolation of CD4+ T cells from thawed PBMCs was performed by magnetic negative selection. What was sequenced was CD4+ T cells from blood. V is TRBV5-8 and J is TRBJ2-1; 8 bases agree with TRBD2. This clonotype was sampled from a human donor with classical Hodgkin lymphoma. The chain's CDR3 is CASSPFWSSGTHSYNEQFF. DNA for the CDR3: TGTGCCAGCAGCCCCTTTTGGAGTAGCGGGACCCACTCCTACAATGAGCAGTTCTTC.